This is a list of T cell receptor beta chains from one sample in a study of shared clonotypes between healthy human individuals. The repertoire was sequenced with immunoSEQ multiplex PCR; TCRdb's copy has only in-frame clones and lacks some. The table has roughly 1 million clones, around 78% seen once. The sequencing sample was made of memory CD4+ T cells from PBMCs. These receptors came from a man aged 18-30 years in good health. Some clones in this sample may be carry-over from other donors' samples. The CDR3 runs from the conserved cysteine through the conserved F or W. D genes are given only for firm matches. The listing skips clone size in some rows; elsewhere it reads once, few, many or a size class.

>NA|TRBV28|TRBD1|TRBJ1-4
CASSSTGTGGQTNEKLFF
TGTGCCAGCAGTTCAACCGGGACAGGGGGTCAAACTAATGAAAAACTGTTTTTT
>few|TRBV9|NA|TRBJ1-1
CASSVANSLNTEAFF
TGTGCCAGCAGCGTAGCTAACAGCTTGAACACTGAAGCTTTCTTT
>NA|TRBV2|NA|TRBJ2-3
CASGLYTDTQYF
TGTGCCAGCGGACTTTACACAGATACGCAGTATTTT
>NA|TRBV18|NA|TRBJ1-1
CASSPNRDNTEAFF
TGTGCCAGCTCACCGAACAGGGATAACACTGAAGCTTTCTTT
>NA|TRBV2|TRBD1|TRBJ1-1
CASSGPGTGMNTEAFF
TGTGCCAGCAGTGGGCCAGGGACAGGGATGAACACTGAAGCTTTCTTT
>NA|TRBV19|NA|TRBJ1-2
CASSTVRADGYTF
TGTGCCAGTAGTACGGTCAGGGCCGATGGCTACACCTTC
>NA|TRBV28|NA|TRBJ1-5
CASRENIGVGSNQPQHF
TGTGCCAGCAGGGAGAATATAGGGGTGGGAAGCAATCAGCCCCAGCATTTT
>NA|TRBV19|NA|TRBJ1-2
CASQQGPLFGYTF
TGTGCCAGCCAACAGGGTCCGCTCTTTGGCTACACCTTC
>NA|TRBV30|NA|TRBJ1-5
CAWSVAPGNQPQHF
TGTGCCTGGAGTGTAGCTCCGGGGAATCAGCCCCAGCATTTT
>NA|TRBV6-5|NA|TRBJ2-3
CASSYPGDTQYF
TGTGCCAGCAGTTACCCCGGGGATACGCAGTATTTT
>NA|TRBV6-1|NA|TRBJ2-1
CASLVDDYNEQFF
TGTGCCAGCCTCGTGGATGACTACAATGAGCAGTTCTTC
>NA|TRBV27|TRBD1|TRBJ2-7
CASSLSAGTGYEQYF
TGTGCCAGCAGTTTATCGGCCGGGACAGGTTACGAGCAGTACTTC
>NA|TRBV5-4|TRBD1|TRBJ2-7
CASSRGQPGEQYF
TGTGCCAGCAGCCGGGGACAGCCGGGGGAGCAGTACTTC
>NA|TRBV10-1|NA|TRBJ2-7
CASSAAGAPYEQYF
TGCGCCAGCAGTGCGGCGGGCGCGCCCTACGAGCAGTACTTC
>NA|TRBV5-1|TRBD1|TRBJ2-7
CASGGEGQGTYEQYF
TGCGCCAGCGGGGGAGAGGGACAGGGGACTTACGAGCAGTACTTC
>NA|TRBV7-3|NA|TRBJ2-4
CASSLRADVAKNIQYF
TGTGCCAGCAGCTTAAGAGCAGACGTAGCCAAAAACATTCAGTACTTC
>NA|TRBV5-4|NA|TRBJ1-3
CASSLNFGNTIYF
TGTGCCAGCAGCTTGAACTTCGGAAACACCATATATTTT
>NA|TRBV7-2|NA|TRBJ2-7
CASSLEYSQGHEQYF
TGTGCCAGCAGCTTAGAATACAGTCAGGGCCACGAGCAGTACTTC
>NA|TRBV5-1|NA|TRBJ2-1
CASSLADGAYNEQFF
TGCGCCAGCAGCTTGGCCGACGGGGCCTACAATGAGCAGTTCTTC
>NA|TRBV12-2|NA|TRBJ1-5
CASRPPPRTGRSNQPQHF
TGTGCAAGTCGCCCCCCACCCCGGACAGGGCGAAGCAATCAGCCCCAGCATTTT
>NA|TRBV9|NA|TRBJ1-5
CASSVKWGNQPQHF
TGTGCCAGCAGCGTAAAATGGGGAAATCAGCCCCAGCATTTT
>once|TRBV30|NA|TRBJ2-7
CAWSAPRDGVYEQYF
TGTGCCTGGAGTGCCCCCCGGGACGGAGTCTACGAGCAGTACTTC
>NA|TRBV7-6|TRBD1|TRBJ2-7
CASSTRDRGGKQYF
TGTGCCAGCAGCACGAGAGACAGGGGGGGTAAGCAGTACTTC
>NA|TRBV28|NA|TRBJ1-2
CASSSPRGGGYTF
TGTGCCAGCAGTTCCCCACGAGGAGGTGGCTACACCTTC
>NA|TRBV7-2|NA|TRBJ1-2
CASSRNAGQLAYGYTF
TGTGCCAGCAGCCGAAATGCCGGACAGCTGGCCTATGGCTACACCTTC
>NA|TRBV6-1|TRBD1|TRBJ2-2
CASTPTGSAGELFF
TGTGCCAGCACCCCGACAGGGTCGGCCGGGGAGCTGTTTTTT
>once|TRBV4-2|NA|TRBJ2-1
CASSQDTFGTDEFF
TGTGCCAGCAGCCAGGACACTTTCGGGACTGACGAGTTCTTC
>NA|TRBV6-1|TRBD1|TRBJ1-5
CASRDSTGGYQPQHF
TGTGCCAGCAGGGATTCTACAGGGGGGTACCAGCCCCAGCATTTT
>few|TRBV6-5|NA|TRBJ1-2
CASRTPGRNYGYTF
TGTGCCAGCAGGACGCCGGGACGGAACTATGGCTACACCTTC
>NA|TRBV15|NA|TRBJ1-4
CATSRAHEKLFF
TGTGCCACCAGCAGAGCACATGAAAAACTGTTTTTT
>NA|TRBV28|TRBD1|TRBJ1-2
CASSFGQGASNYGYTF
TGTGCCAGCAGTTTCGGCCAGGGGGCCTCTAACTATGGCTACACCTTC
>NA|TRBV5-8|TRBD2|TRBJ2-4
CASGLAGASAKNIQYF
TGTGCCAGCGGGCTAGCGGGAGCCTCAGCCAAAAACATTCAGTACTTC
>NA|TRBV5-1|NA|TRBJ2-7
CASSLKQGSGYEQYF
TGCGCCAGCAGCTTGAAGCAGGGTTCCGGGTACGAGCAGTACTTC
>NA|TRBV9|NA|TRBJ2-5
CASSIPGRETQYF
TGTGCCAGCAGCATTCCTGGTCGGGAGACCCAGTACTTC
>NA|TRBV5-4|TRBD1|TRBJ1-2
CASSLGRDRGLYGYTF
TGTGCCAGCAGCTTGGGACGGGACAGGGGGCTCTATGGCTACACCTTC
>NA|TRBV6-1|NA|TRBJ2-2
CASSEVQDQYSGELFF
TGTGCCAGCAGTGAAGTACAGGACCAGTACTCCGGGGAGCTGTTTTTT
>NA|TRBV6-1|TRBD1|TRBJ1-2
CASSAGQGYGYTF
TGTGCCAGCAGCGCCGGACAGGGTTATGGCTACACCTTC
>NA|TRBV9|TRBD1|TRBJ1-5
CASSSTGVVNQPQHF
TGTGCCAGCAGCTCTACAGGGGTTGTAAATCAGCCCCAGCATTTT
>NA|TRBV2|NA|TRBJ2-1
CASSEGDSEQFF
TGTGCCAGCAGTGAAGGTGACAGCGAGCAGTTCTTC
>NA|TRBV9|NA|TRBJ1-1
CASSVIGGSIVSNTEAFF
TGTGCCAGCAGCGTTATTGGGGGCTCCATAGTATCGAACACTGAAGCTTTCTTT
>NA|TRBV29-1|NA|TRBJ2-1
CSVDRTFNEQFF
TGCAGCGTTGATCGGACGTTCAATGAGCAGTTCTTC
>NA|TRBV18|TRBD2|TRBJ2-1
CASSPPGLADNEQFF
TGTGCCAGCTCACCACCGGGGCTAGCGGACAATGAGCAGTTCTTC
>NA|TRBV5-6|NA|TRBJ2-7
CASSLGQRSYEQYF
TGTGCCAGCAGCTTGGGCCAGCGAAGCTACGAGCAGTACTTC
>NA|TRBV7-9|NA|TRBJ2-7
CASSVGVFNEQYF
TGTGCCAGCAGCGTGGGAGTATTCAACGAGCAGTACTTC
>NA|TRBV19|TRBD1|TRBJ2-6
CASSRTGTGGAGANVLTF
TGTGCCAGTAGTAGGACCGGGACAGGGGGCGCTGGGGCCAACGTCCTGACTTTC